This T cell receptor beta chain was documented in a study of cytomegalovirus exposure and HLA in healthy donors. Overall study: There were 117 million unique TCR beta sequences, drawn from approximately 190 million T cells, in an earlier analysis.

The PCR used 60 Vbeta and 13 Jbeta primers. Libraries were prepared by immunoSEQ multiplex PCR; TCRdb keeps only in-frame clonotypes and omits some of them. In total, the table holds tens of thousands of clones. About this clone itself: Its antigen is still unknown.

The CDR3 has 19 amino acids. Trimming removed 0 bases at V and 0 bases at J, with 18 bases between. CDR1 and CDR2 from the germline V gene are MGHRA and YSYEKL. The study's findings and limits: According to the study, 160 or so TCR beta chains were cytomegalovirus-associated. It has been reported that TCR beta sequences accurately predicted the HLA-A and HLA-B alleles of most subjects.

The chain employs TRBV4-1 and TRBJ1-5; weak D call: TRBD1 (5 bases). Sequenced sample: PBMCs. This TCR came from a woman in her forties or fifties in good health and CMV-seropositive. The CDR3 here is CASSQEYRSGGYSNQPQHF. DNA of the CDR3: TGCGCCAGCAGCCAAGAGTACAGGTCGGGGGGTTATAGCAATCAGCCCCAGCATTTT.